This TCR beta chain was sequenced in a study of T cell responses to AZD1222 COVID-19 vaccine. Study-wide results and caveats: Regions 160-218 and 743-854 dominated among vaccine-associated CD4 TCRs spanning spike.

This CDR3 contains 16 residues. The germline V gene has CDR1 SGHTA and CDR2 FQGNSA. V was pared by 6 bases and J by 6 bases, with 16 bases of the junction left unmatched. With respect to this clone: Its matching antigen is unknown.

Method: immunoSEQ multiplex PCR; TCRdb's copy keeps in-frame clones and lacks some. The data contain about 100,000 clones, 87% of them seen just once; the ten biggest clones take up less than 3%. The chain joins TRBV7-2 to TRBJ1-2; TRBD1 matches at 7 bases. Specimen: peripheral blood, collected on day 0 of AZD1222 vaccination. This TCR was sampled from an adult in good health. DNA for the CDR3: TGTGCCAGCAGAAACCCCGGCCGACAGGGAAGGGATGGCTACACCTTC. It yields the protein CASRNPGRQGRDGYTF.